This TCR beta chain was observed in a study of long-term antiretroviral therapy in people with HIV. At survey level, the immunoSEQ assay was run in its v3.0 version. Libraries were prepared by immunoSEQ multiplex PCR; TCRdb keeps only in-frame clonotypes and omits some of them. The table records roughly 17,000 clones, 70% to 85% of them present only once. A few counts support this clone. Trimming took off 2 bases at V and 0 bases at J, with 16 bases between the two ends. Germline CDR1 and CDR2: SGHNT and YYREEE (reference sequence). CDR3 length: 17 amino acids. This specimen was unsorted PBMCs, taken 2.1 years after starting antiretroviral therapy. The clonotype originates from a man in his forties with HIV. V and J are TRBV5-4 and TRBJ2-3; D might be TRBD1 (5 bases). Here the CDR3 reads CASSLPQQESSTDTQYF. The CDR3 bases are TGTGCCAGCAGCTTACCTCAACAGGAATCGAGCACAGATACGCAGTATTTT.